Each of the 24 T cell receptor beta chains below was sequenced from the same sample in a study of blood T cell repertoires in COVID-19. Method: immunoSEQ multiplex PCR; TCRdb's copy keeps in-frame clones and lacks some. The sample holds 200,000 or so clones, around nine tenths seen once. Sequencing was performed on peripheral blood. These receptors all come from a woman in her sixties with acute or convalescent COVID-19.

The chain has TRBV27 and TRBJ1-1, with D tentatively TRBD1 (5 bases). V was trimmed by 7 bases and J by 9 bases, leaving 15 bases between them. The CDR3 extends over 12 amino acids. Germline assignment: CDR1 MNHEY and CDR2 SMNVEV (reference sequence). The CDR3, as DNA: TGTGCCAGCAAATATGTGGGGGGGAAAGCTTTCTTT. Residues: CASKYVGGKAFF.

This clone has just a few counts. The V and J genes are TRBV30 and TRBJ2-7; 8 nucleotides align to TRBD2. Germline V gene sequence: CDR1 GTSNPN, CDR2 SVGIG (reference sequence). This CDR3 comprises 16 residues. V lost 0 bases and J lost 3; bases outside the gene matches: 10. The CDR3, as DNA: TGTGCCTGGAGTGTCCCGGGTAGCGGGAACTACTACGAGCAGTACTTC. It is translated as CAWSVPGSGNYYEQYF.

V gene TRBV7-9 combines with J gene TRBJ2-1, with a weak D call TRBD1 (6 bases). Trimming left V 1 base short and J 7 bases short, with 11 bases between. Germline V gives CDR1 SEHNR, CDR2 FQNEAQ (reference sequence). This CDR3 comprises 14 residues. CDR3 sequence: CASSLVPGENEQFF. In nucleotides, the CDR3 is TGTGCCAGCAGCTTAGTCCCAGGGGAAAATGAGCAGTTCTTC.

The chain has TRBV10-3 and TRBJ1-5; 8 bases are a match to TRBD1. V shed 4 bases, J shed 2 bases, and the junction held 1 base outside the gene matches. The CDR3 covers 14 residues. Per germline, CDR1 ENHRY and CDR2 SYGVKD. The CDR3 nucleotides read TGTGCCATCAGTGCGGACAGGGGCAATCAGCCCCAGCATTTT. Translated, it gives CAISADRGNQPQHF.

V gene TRBV20-1 combines with J gene TRBJ1-2, with 8 bases that match TRBD1. Trimming removed 3 bases from V and 8 bases from J; junction bases left unmatched: 2. This CDR3 region has 11 residues. CDR1 and CDR2 from the germline V gene are DFQATT and SNEGSKA (reference sequence). CDR3: CSASRGQGYTF. For the CDR3, the DNA is TGCAGTGCTAGCAGGGGGCAGGGCTACACCTTC.

J is TRBJ1-5 and V is TRBV6-1; D might be TRBD1 (5 bases). The CDR3 is 17 amino acids. Trimming stripped 4 bases from V and 4 bases from J, with 20 bases between. The germline CDR1 and CDR2 sequences are MNHNS and SASEGT. CDR3 nucleotide sequence: TGTGCCAGCAGTGCCTTGACAGCCCCCGGGAGGAATCAGCCCCAGCATTTT. Translated: CASSALTAPGRNQPQHF.

J is TRBJ1-6 and V is TRBV4-3, with unresolved D. V dropped 0 bases and J dropped 4 bases, with 7 bases sitting between them. CDR1 is LGHNA, CDR2 YSLEER, per germline. The CDR3 totals 15 residues. The CDR3 loop reads CASSQDNLYNSPLHF. The CDR3 region has the DNA TGCGCCAGCAGCCAAGACAACCTATATAATTCACCCCTCCACTTT.

This chain joins TRBV7-9 and TRBJ1-3; TRBD1 matches 8 bases. With 5 bases clipped from V and 3 bases from J, the junction kept 9 bases outside the gene matches. CDR3 length: 16 amino acids. Germline CDR1 reads SEHNR; CDR2 reads FQNEAQ (reference sequence). The CDR3 DNA follows: TGTGCCAGCAGCCAACCATCCGGACAGGGTGGAAACACCATATATTTT. Translated: CASSQPSGQGGNTIYF.

The J gene is TRBJ2-1, the V gene TRBV13; possibly TRBD2 for D (6 bases). V was pared by 6 bases and J by 0 bases, with 30 bases between. In germline, CDR1 is PRHDT, CDR2 FYEKMQ (reference sequence). The CDR3 totals 21 residues. The DNA for the CDR3 is TGTGCCAGCAGTCGTCCAAATCCGGGAGAAGAAGGTCCTCGCTCCTACAATGAGCAGTTCTTC. Amino acid sequence: CASSRPNPGEEGPRSYNEQFF.

This CDR3 is CSVVNRVNTEAFF. The CDR3 DNA reads TGCAGCGTTGTTAACAGGGTGAACACTGAAGCTTTCTTT. This chain connects TRBV29-1 to TRBJ1-1, with a weak D call TRBD1 (6 bases). The CDR3 contains 13 residues. In germline, CDR1 is SQVTM, CDR2 ANQGSEA. Trimming shortened V by 4 bases and J by 0 bases, and 9 bases separated the two germline ends.

The CDR3 nucleotides are TGTGCCAGTAGCCCCCTACAGGGGGCGGCTGGTGGAAACACCATATATTTT. Translating gives CASSPLQGAAGGNTIYF. This sequence joins TRBV19 and TRBJ1-3; 9 bases line up with TRBD1. Germline values: CDR1 LNHDA, CDR2 SQIVND (reference sequence). The CDR3 is 17 residues long. V was pared by 6 bases and J by 3 bases, with 12 bases of the junction left unmatched. The variable domain in full, with the rest retrieved from reference TRBV19 and TRBJ1-3, is DGGITQSPKYLFRKEGQNVTLSCEQNLNHDAMYWYRQDPGQGLRLIYYSQIVNDFQKGDIAEGYSVSREKKESFPLTVTSAQKNPTAFYLCASSPLQGAAGGNTIYFGEGSWLTVV.

The chain recombines TRBV5-1 with TRBJ2-1; TRBD2 agrees at 8 bases. Germline-derived CDR1 and CDR2 are SGHRS and YFSETQ. The CDR3 sequence is 14 residues long. J gave up 7 bases and V 4 bases, and 7 bases lay outside the gene matches. CDR3 residues: CASSPGGGGNEQFF. CDR3 DNA sequence: TGCGCCAGCAGCCCCGGGGGGGGCGGGAATGAGCAGTTCTTC.

This sequence joins TRBV5-1 and TRBJ1-5, with D perhaps matching TRBD1 (5 bases). Germline values: CDR1 SGHRS, CDR2 YFSETQ. The CDR3 contains 14 residues. Trimming took 0 bases from V and 6 from J, leaving 10 bases between them. Written as DNA, the CDR3 is TGCGCCAGCAGCTTGGGGCAGGGAGGTCAGCCCCAGCATTTT. As protein: CASSLGQGGQPQHF.

J is TRBJ2-3 and V is TRBV6-2 or TRBV6-3; 10 nucleotides agree with TRBD2. V lost 5 bases and J lost 4; bases outside the gene matches: 3. From germline, CDR1 is MNHEY and CDR2 SVGEGT. The CDR3 extends over 14 amino acids. The CDR3 reads CASSDTSGADTQYF. CDR3 nucleotide sequence: TGTGCCAGCAGTGATACTAGCGGGGCAGATACGCAGTATTTT.

This sequence joins TRBV2 and TRBJ1-2; no firm D call. The CDR3 extends over 11 amino acids. Trimming left V 6 bases short and J 5 bases short, with 7 bases between. The germline V gene encodes CDR1 SNHLY and CDR2 FYNNEI. Here the CDR3 reads CASSPGYGYTF. The CDR3 coding sequence is TGTGCCAGCAGCCCAGGATATGGCTACACCTTC.

This clone was picked up one time. The chain combines TRBV7-2 with TRBJ2-7, with D possibly matching TRBD2 (7 bases). Germline V lookup: CDR1 SGHTA, CDR2 FQGNSA. Trimming removed 3 bases at V and 2 bases at J, with 11 bases between. The CDR3 extends over 14 amino acids. CDR3 DNA sequence: TGTGCCAGCAGCTTTGGGGGGGGCGCCTACGAGCAGTACTTC. This translates into CASSFGGGAYEQYF.

The J gene is TRBJ1-2, the V gene TRBV2, with TRBD1 matching over 7 bases. CDR3 length: 14 amino acids. In germline, CDR1 is SNHLY, CDR2 FYNNEI. J was trimmed by 7 bases and V by 8 bases; bases with no gene match: 13. Written as DNA, the CDR3 is TGTGCCAGCGCAGACAGGGAAGGATGGCGTGGCTACACCTTC. It specifies CASADREGWRGYTF.

The chain uses TRBV24-1 and TRBJ2-2; weak D call: TRBD1 (6 bases). The V gene lost 5 bases and the J gene lost 1 base, with 13 bases spanning the gap. The CDR3 sequence is 16 residues long. Germline CDR1 and CDR2: KGHDR and SFDVKD. The CDR3 DNA sequence: TGTGCCACCAGTGGGGGACAAACGATGAACACCGGGGAGCTGTTTTTT. Translating gives CATSGGQTMNTGELFF.

The chain carries TRBV5-1 and TRBJ2-2; D is perhaps TRBD2 (6 bases). The CDR3 runs to 17 residues. CDR1 and CDR2 (germline): SGHRS, YFSETQ. Deletions cut 2 bases from V and 3 bases from J, with 17 bases between. CDR3 protein: CASSFHRGFEDTGELFF. CDR3 DNA: TGCGCCAGCAGCTTCCACCGGGGGTTTGAAGACACCGGGGAGCTGTTTTTT.

This CDR3 reads CASTLWRGHPLQETQYF. The CDR3 DNA reads as TGTGCCAGCACCTTATGGCGGGGGCACCCCCTGCAAGAGACCCAGTACTTC. The genes are TRBV28 and TRBJ2-5, with TRBD2 as a possible D gene (7 bases). CDR3 length: 17 amino acids. The V gene's germline CDR1 is MDHEN and CDR2 SYDVKM. The V end lost 7 bases, the J end lost 2 bases, and 23 bases lay between the germline ends.

Here the CDR3 reads CASRPRQLTEAFF. The CDR3 DNA reads TGCGCCAGCAGACCGCGACAGCTCACTGAAGCTTTCTTT. The chain is built from TRBV10-2 and TRBJ1-1; D might be TRBD1 (5 bases). The ends were cut back, 6 bases at V and 4 bases at J, with 12 bases in the middle. Germline V gene lookup returns CDR1 WSHSY and CDR2 SAAADI. The CDR3 extends over 13 amino acids.

The V gene is TRBV25-1, the J gene TRBJ2-7; 8 bases line up with TRBD1. J gave up 4 bases and V 7 bases, and 9 bases lay outside the gene matches. The CDR3 is made up of 14 amino acids. Germline V gene data show CDR1 as MGHDK and CDR2 as SYGVNS. The CDR3 here is CASTPRTGKYEQYF. CDR3 coding DNA: TGTGCCAGCACCCCCCGGACAGGGAAATACGAGCAGTACTTC.

The CDR3 protein is CASSQSRTSGNNEQFF. The CDR3 DNA reads as TGTGCCAGCAGCCAATCGAGGACTAGCGGCAACAATGAGCAGTTCTTC. The genes are TRBV16 and TRBJ2-1, with TRBD2 identical over 10 bases. Germline V CDR1 and CDR2: KGHSY, FQNENV. This CDR3 region has 16 residues. V was pared by 0 bases and J by 5 bases, with 4 bases of the junction left unmatched.

The rearrangement links TRBV7-2 to TRBJ1-5; D remains unclear. The germline V gene has CDR1 SGHTA and CDR2 FQGNSA. This CDR3 is built from 16 residues. The V end was cut by 5 bases, the J end by 0 bases, with 14 bases between. The CDR3 loop is CASSQGGLSSNQPQHF. In DNA, the CDR3 is TGTGCCAGCAGCCAAGGCGGGCTGAGTAGCAATCAGCCCCAGCATTTT.